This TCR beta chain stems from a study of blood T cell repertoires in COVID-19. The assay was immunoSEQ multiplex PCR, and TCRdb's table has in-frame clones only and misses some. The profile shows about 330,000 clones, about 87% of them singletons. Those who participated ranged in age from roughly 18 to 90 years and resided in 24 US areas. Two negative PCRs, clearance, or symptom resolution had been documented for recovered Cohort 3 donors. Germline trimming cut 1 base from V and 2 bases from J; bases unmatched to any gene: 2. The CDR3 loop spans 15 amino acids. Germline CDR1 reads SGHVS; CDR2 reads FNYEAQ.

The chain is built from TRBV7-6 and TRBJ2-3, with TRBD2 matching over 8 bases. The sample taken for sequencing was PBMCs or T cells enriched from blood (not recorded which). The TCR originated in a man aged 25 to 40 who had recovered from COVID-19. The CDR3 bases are TGTGCCAGCAGCTTAGGCGGGGGGAACACAGATACGCAGTATTTT. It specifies CASSLGGGNTDTQYF.